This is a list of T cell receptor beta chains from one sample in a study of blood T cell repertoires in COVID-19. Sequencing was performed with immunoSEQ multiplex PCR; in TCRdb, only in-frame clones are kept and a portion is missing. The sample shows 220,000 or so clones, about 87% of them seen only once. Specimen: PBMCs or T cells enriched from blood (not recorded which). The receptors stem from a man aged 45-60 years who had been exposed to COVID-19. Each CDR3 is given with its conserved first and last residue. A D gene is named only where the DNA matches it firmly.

CDR3: CASSFLTSLVADTQYF; V: TRBV5-1; length: 16; D: TRBD2
CDR3: CASSPRTGRTTGELFF; V: TRBV4-2; length: 16; D: TRBD1
CDR3: CASSETTDNQPQHF; V: TRBV2; length: 14; D: -
CDR3: CASSSQGNEKLFF; V: TRBV7-9; length: 13; D: TRBD1
CDR3: CAWGGGLGTDTQYF; V: TRBV30; length: 14; D: TRBD2
CDR3: CASSRLGQANYGYTF; V: TRBV6-5; length: 15; D: TRBD1
CDR3: CASSPRTTNEKLFF; V: TRBV18; length: 14; D: -
CDR3: CASSLHGGASQPQHF; V: TRBV6-5; length: 15; D: -
CDR3: CASSPPSGGQETQYF; V: TRBV18; length: 15; D: TRBD2
CDR3: CASSTTSGSYGELFF; V: TRBV9; length: 15; D: TRBD2
CDR3: CASSLLGLRSANVLTF; V: TRBV7-9; length: 16; D: -
CDR3: CAISPAGLNTEAFF; V: TRBV10-3; length: 14; D: -
CDR3: CASSQDAGIEQFF; V: TRBV4-2; length: 13; D: -
CDR3: CASSSTGGPFENTF; V: TRBV28; length: 14; D: TRBD1
CDR3: CASSPLSPGPGTSVQADTQYF; V: TRBV18; length: 21; D: TRBD2
CDR3: CAISVDFLATDTQYF; V: TRBV10-3; length: 15; D: -
CDR3: CAWSVVRQTNSPLHF; V: TRBV30; length: 15; D: -
CDR3: CASSYSGRVDQPQHF; V: TRBV6-5; length: 15; D: -
CDR3: CASSLVGGGAYEQYF; V: TRBV7-2; length: 15; D: TRBD2
CDR3: CASSEYDSPTDTQYF; V: TRBV25-1; length: 15; D: -
CDR3: CASTWVGGGFYGYTF; V: TRBV28; length: 15; D: -
CDR3: CASSITGSSNQPQHF; V: TRBV28; length: 15; D: -
CDR3: CATSDAGEGTFF; V: TRBV24-1; length: 12; D: TRBD2
CDR3: CSVDTGRTDTQYF; V: TRBV29-1; length: 13; D: -
CDR3: CAIRGQANQPQHF; V: TRBV10-3; length: 13; D: TRBD1
CDR3: CASSEPGSGANVLTF; V: TRBV25-1; length: 15; D: -
CDR3: CASSQAGTGELFF; V: TRBV3-1/TRBV3-2; length: 13; D: -
CDR3: CASSFYTEAFF; V: TRBV11-2; length: 11; D: -
CDR3: CASSGAHEAFF; V: TRBV19; length: 11; D: -
CDR3: CASRFTGVSADTQYF; V: TRBV6-5; length: 15; D: TRBD1
CDR3: CASSPAGGGVSYEQYF; V: TRBV7-3; length: 16; D: TRBD2
CDR3: CASSSGPGYGYTF; V: TRBV7-3; length: 13; D: -
CDR3: CASSSQGSADTQYF; V: TRBV5-6; length: 14; D: -
CDR3: CASSLGTRGVYEQYF; V: TRBV5-1; length: 15; D: TRBD2
CDR3: CAISELQGTYGYTF; V: TRBV10-3; length: 14; D: -
CDR3: CASSLRQGTNEKLFF; V: TRBV18; length: 15; D: TRBD1